This is a list of T cell receptor beta chains from one sample in a study of vaccination and CD4 T cells after COVID-19. Antigens of these TCRs are unknown. TCRdb re-called the PCR reads with MiXCR, one entry per CDR3 protein. The sample gives 9,100 or so distinct CDR3 sequences, roughly 35% of which show up once; roughly 30% is in the top ten. The sample comprised cultured CD4+ T cells from blood. The source of these receptors is a human donor with COVID-19. CDR3s include the opening cysteine and the closing phenylalanine or tryptophan. D genes are given only for firm matches. The size field is filled for only some rows; it gives once, few, many or a size class.

j_call clone_size cdr3_length d_call v_call cdr3_aa cdr3_nt
TRBJ1-4 NA 13 TRBD1 TRBV20-1 CSAGGQGNEKLFF TGCAGTGCTGGGGGACAGGGAAATGAAAAACTGTTTTTT
TRBJ2-1 few 16 NA TRBV5-6 CASSLAGRGSYNEQFF TGTGCCAGCAGCTTGGCAGGACGGGGCTCCTACAATGAGCAGTTCTTC
TRBJ1-6 few 14 NA TRBV2 CASSVAETGSPLHF TGTGCCAGCAGTGTTGCAGAGACGGGATCACCCCTCCACTTT
TRBJ2-3 NA 15 TRBD2 TRBV11-2 CASSLSGGAGATQYF TGTGCCAGCAGCCTTAGCGGGGGGGCCGGGGCTACGCAGTATTTT
TRBJ2-2 few 13 TRBD1 TRBV20-1 CSATDRVTGELFF TGCAGTGCTACTGACAGGGTCACCGGGGAGCTGTTTTTT
TRBJ1-4 once 14 NA TRBV25-1 CASSETGFNEKLFF TGTGCCAGCAGTGAAACAGGCTTTAATGAAAAACTGTTTTTT
TRBJ2-5 NA 15 TRBD1 TRBV2 CASSGTGKGKETQYF TGTGCCAGCAGCGGGACAGGGAAGGGAAAAGAGACCCAGTACTTC
TRBJ1-5 medium-sized 18 TRBD1 TRBV6-1 CASRTGTGGVGGNQPQHF TGTGCCAGCAGAACCGGGACAGGGGGCGTCGGTGGCAATCAGCCCCAGCATTTT
TRBJ1-3 NA 17 NA TRBV6-5 CASSYSQGLSSGNTIYF TGTGCCAGCAGTTACTCACAGGGCCTCTCCTCTGGAAACACCATATATTTT
TRBJ1-1 few 16 NA TRBV27 CASSLRRGAGNTEAFF TGTGCCAGCAGTTTAAGGAGGGGGGCTGGTAACACTGAAGCTTTCTTT
TRBJ2-2 NA 14 NA TRBV6-1 CASSPPGVAGELFF TGTGCCAGCAGCCCCCCCGGGGTGGCCGGGGAGCTGTTTTTT
TRBJ1-5 NA 12 NA TRBV6-1 CASSDRGQPQHF TGTGCCAGCAGTGATCGAGGTCAGCCCCAGCATTTT
TRBJ2-5 NA 14 NA TRBV10-3 CASLRGGRGEAQYF TGTGCCAGCCTGCGAGGGGGTCGGGGGGAGGCCCAGTACTTC
TRBJ2-5 NA 14 TRBD1 TRBV20-1 CSAVGQGRTETQYF TGCAGTGCTGTAGGACAGGGGAGAACGGAGACCCAGTACTTC
TRBJ1-2 NA 16 TRBD1 TRBV18 CASSPGTGGQNYGYTF TGTGCCAGCTCACCAGGGACAGGGGGCCAGAACTATGGCTACACCTTC
TRBJ1-2 NA 14 NA TRBV29-1 CSVEGLGANYGYTF TGCAGCGTTGAAGGGCTGGGGGCTAACTATGGCTACACCTTC
TRBJ2-3 NA 13 TRBD1 TRBV7-6 CASSLGTGATQYF TGTGCCAGCAGCTTAGGGACAGGGGCGACGCAGTATTTT
TRBJ1-6 NA 15 NA TRBV11-3 CASSFFTETNLPLHF TGTGCCAGCAGCTTTTTTACCGAGACGAATTTACCCCTCCACTTT
TRBJ1-2 NA 17 TRBD1 TRBV7-6 CASSLAGTGGAPYGYTF TGTGCCAGCAGCTTAGCCGGGACAGGGGGCGCCCCCTATGGCTACACCTTC
TRBJ2-3 NA 15 NA TRBV7-8 CASSLVRGDTDTQYF TGTGCCAGCAGCTTAGTTAGGGGGGACACAGATACGCAGTATTTT
TRBJ2-3 few 16 TRBD1 TRBV10-3 CAISEWGQGNADTQYF TGTGCCATCAGTGAGTGGGGACAGGGGAATGCAGATACGCAGTATTTT
TRBJ2-5 NA 14 NA TRBV24-1 CATSDFGPQETQYF TGTGCCACCAGTGATTTCGGCCCTCAAGAGACCCAGTACTTC
TRBJ1-3 NA 14 NA TRBV12-3/TRBV12-4 CASSLRWSGNTIYF TGTGCCAGCAGTTTAAGGTGGTCTGGAAACACCATATATTTT
TRBJ2-1 NA 14 NA TRBV5-4 CASSLEVIANEQFF TGTGCCAGCAGCTTGGAAGTTATCGCCAATGAGCAGTTCTTC
TRBJ1-6 NA 16 TRBD1 TRBV5-5 CASTYWDSRYNSPLHF TGTGCCAGCACCTACTGGGACAGCAGATATAATTCACCCCTCCACTTT
TRBJ1-1 few 15 TRBD1 TRBV28 CASSQTGTGGTEAFF TGTGCCAGCAGTCAAACCGGGACAGGGGGCACTGAAGCTTTCTTT
TRBJ2-3 few 15 TRBD2 TRBV6-1 CASSKLAISTDTQYF TGTGCCAGTTCGAAACTAGCGATCAGCACAGATACGCAGTATTTT
TRBJ2-7 NA 18 TRBD1 TRBV7-8 CASSRLTLSGTGVYEQYF TGTGCCAGCAGCCGCCTGACTCTTTCCGGGACAGGGGTCTACGAGCAGTACTTC
TRBJ1-5 NA 14 NA TRBV5-5 CASSLGNSNQPQHF TGTGCCAGCAGCTTAGGTAATAGCAATCAGCCCCAGCATTTT
TRBJ1-2 NA 12 NA TRBV7-9 CASSPPLAGYTF TGTGCCAGCAGCCCCCCGCTAGCCGGCTACACCTTC
TRBJ2-4 NA 15 TRBD2 TRBV30 CAWATGGLGKNIQYF TGTGCCTGGGCGACGGGGGGGCTAGGCAAAAACATTCAGTACTTC